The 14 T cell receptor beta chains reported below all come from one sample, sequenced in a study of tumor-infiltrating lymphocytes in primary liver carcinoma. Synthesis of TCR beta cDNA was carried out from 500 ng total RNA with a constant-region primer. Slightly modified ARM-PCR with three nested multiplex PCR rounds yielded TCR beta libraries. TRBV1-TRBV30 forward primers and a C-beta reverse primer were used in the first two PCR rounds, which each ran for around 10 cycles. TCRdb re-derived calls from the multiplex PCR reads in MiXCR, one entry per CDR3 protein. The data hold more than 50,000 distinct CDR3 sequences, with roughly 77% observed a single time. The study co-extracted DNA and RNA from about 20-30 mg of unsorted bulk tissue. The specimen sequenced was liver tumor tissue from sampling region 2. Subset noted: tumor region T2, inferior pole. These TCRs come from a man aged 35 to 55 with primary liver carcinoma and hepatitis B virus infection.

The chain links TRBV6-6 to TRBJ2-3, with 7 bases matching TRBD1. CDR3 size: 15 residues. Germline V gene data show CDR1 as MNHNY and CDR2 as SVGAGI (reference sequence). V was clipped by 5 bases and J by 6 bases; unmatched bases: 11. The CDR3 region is CASSHHRGNTDTQYF. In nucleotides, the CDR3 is TGTGCCAGCAGTCATCACAGGGGAAACACGGATACGCAGTATTTT.

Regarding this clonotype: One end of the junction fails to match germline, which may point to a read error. In DNA, the CDR3 is TGTGCCAGTAGTTTGACGGCCACTGAAGCTTCCTTT. Translating it yields CASSLTATEASF. V gene TRBV6-2 or TRBV6-3 combines with J gene TRBJ1-1, with no clear D. The germline V gene has CDR1 MNHEY and CDR2 SVGEGT. CDR3 size: 12 residues.

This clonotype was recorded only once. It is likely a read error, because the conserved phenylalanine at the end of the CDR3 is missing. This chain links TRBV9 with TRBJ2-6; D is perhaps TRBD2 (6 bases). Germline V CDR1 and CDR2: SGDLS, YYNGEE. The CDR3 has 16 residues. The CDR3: CASSSRDFSGANVLTL. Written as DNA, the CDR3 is TGTGCAAGCAGCTCAAGGGACTTCTCTGGGGCCAACGTCCTGACTCTC.

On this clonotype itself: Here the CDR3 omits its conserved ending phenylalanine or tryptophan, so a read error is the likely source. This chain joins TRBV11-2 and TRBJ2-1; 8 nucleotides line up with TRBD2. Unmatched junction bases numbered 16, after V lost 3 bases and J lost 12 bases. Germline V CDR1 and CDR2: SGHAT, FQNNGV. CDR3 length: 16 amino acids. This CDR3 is CASSLNIGLAMGVQFL. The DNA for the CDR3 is TGTGCCAGCAGCTTGAATATCGGACTAGCCATGGGTGTGCAGTTCCTC.

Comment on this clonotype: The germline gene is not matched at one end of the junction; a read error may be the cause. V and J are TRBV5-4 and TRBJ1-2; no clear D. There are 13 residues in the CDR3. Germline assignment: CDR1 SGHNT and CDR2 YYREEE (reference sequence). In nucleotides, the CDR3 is TGTGCCAGCAGCGTAAACCGCCACTATGACTACACCTTC. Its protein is CASSVNRHYDYTF.

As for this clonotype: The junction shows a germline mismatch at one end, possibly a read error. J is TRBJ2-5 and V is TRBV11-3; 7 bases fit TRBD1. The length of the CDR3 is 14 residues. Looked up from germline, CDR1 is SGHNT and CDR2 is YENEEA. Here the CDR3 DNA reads TGTGACAGCAGTCCCGGGACAGCGCATGGTGCCCAGTACTTC. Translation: CDSSPGTAHGAQYF.

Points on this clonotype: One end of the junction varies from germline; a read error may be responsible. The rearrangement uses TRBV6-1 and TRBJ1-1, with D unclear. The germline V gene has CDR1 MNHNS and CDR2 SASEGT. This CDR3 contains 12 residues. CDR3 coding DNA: TGTGCTAGCAGCCTCCTTTTCAGTGGGGCTTTCTTT. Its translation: CASSLLFSGAFF.

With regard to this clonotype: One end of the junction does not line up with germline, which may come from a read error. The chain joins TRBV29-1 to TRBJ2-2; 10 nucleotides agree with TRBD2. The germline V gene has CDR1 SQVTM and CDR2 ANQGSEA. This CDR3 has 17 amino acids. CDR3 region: CSVPAGGPAAYTGKLFF. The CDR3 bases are TGCAGCGTTCCAGCGGGAGGGCCCGCTGCGTACACCGGGAAGCTGTTTTTT.

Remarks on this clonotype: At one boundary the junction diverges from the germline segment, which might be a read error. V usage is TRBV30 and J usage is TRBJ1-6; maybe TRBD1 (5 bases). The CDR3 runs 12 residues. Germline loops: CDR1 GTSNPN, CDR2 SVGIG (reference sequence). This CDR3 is CAWSEGRSPLRF. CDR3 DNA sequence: TGTGCCTGGAGTGAGGGGCGGTCGCCCCTCCGCTTT.

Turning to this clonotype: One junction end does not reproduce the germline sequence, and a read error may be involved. Written as DNA, the CDR3 is TGTGTCAGCAGTTTAGAGAGCTACAATGAGCAGTTCTTC. This encodes CVSSLESYNEQFF. The chain employs TRBV6-2 or TRBV6-3 and TRBJ2-1, with unresolved D. Germline V lookup: CDR1 MNHEY, CDR2 SVGEGT. The CDR3 is 13 residues long.

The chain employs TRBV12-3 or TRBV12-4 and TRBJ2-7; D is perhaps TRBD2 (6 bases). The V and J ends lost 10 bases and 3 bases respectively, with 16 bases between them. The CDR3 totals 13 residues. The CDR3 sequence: CANTLREYYEQYF. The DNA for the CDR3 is TGTGCCAACACCCTACGGGAGTACTACGAGCAGTACTTC.

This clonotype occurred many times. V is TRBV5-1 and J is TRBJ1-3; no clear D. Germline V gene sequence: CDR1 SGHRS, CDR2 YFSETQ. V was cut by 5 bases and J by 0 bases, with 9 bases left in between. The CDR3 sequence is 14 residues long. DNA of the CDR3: TGCGCCAGCAGAGTACAGCCCTCTGGAAACACCATATATTTT. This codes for CASRVQPSGNTIYF.

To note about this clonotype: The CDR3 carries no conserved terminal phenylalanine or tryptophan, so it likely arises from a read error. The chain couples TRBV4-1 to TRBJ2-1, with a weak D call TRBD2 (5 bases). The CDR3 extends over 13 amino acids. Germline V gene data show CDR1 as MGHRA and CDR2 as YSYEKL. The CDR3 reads CTSSQAPPGEQFL. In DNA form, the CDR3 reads TGCACCAGCAGCCAAGCCCCCCCGGGGGAGCAGTTCCTC.

CDR3 in amino acids: CAWSEGYIVRQPQHF. CDR3 sequence (DNA): TGTGCCTGGAGTGAGGGGTACATAGTACGGCAGCCCCAGCATTTT. This chain joins TRBV30 and TRBJ1-5; possible D gene TRBD1, 5 bases. Germline-derived CDR1 and CDR2 are GTSNPN and SVGIG (reference sequence). With 1 base removed from V and 7 bases from J, the gap between germline ends came to 17 bases. This CDR3 is 15 amino acids long.